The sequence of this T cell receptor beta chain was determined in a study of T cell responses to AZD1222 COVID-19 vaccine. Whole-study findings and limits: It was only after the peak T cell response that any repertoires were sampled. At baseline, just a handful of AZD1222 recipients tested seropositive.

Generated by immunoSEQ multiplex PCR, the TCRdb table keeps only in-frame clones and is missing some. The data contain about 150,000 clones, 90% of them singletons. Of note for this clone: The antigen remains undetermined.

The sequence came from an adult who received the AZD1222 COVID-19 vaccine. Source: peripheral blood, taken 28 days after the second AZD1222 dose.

CDR3 sequence: CATQPVSSYNEQFF. CDR3 nucleotide sequence: TGTGCCACCCAGCCAGTAAGCTCCTACAATGAGCAGTTCTTC. The J gene is TRBJ2-1, the V gene TRBV2; D not certain. V was clipped by 10 bases and J by 0 bases, with 13 bases between them. Germline V gene lookup returns CDR1 SNHLY and CDR2 FYNNEI. This CDR3 comprises 14 residues.